Below are 7 T cell receptor beta chains sequenced from a single sample in a study of blood T cells in healthy people across ages. Next came a second PCR, run for roughly 7 to 12 cycles, which used a sample-barcoded 5' primer along with a J-beta primer mix. One entry per CDR3 protein, called by TCRdb with MiXCR from the 5' RACE reads. The table has under 1,000,000 distinct CDR3 sequences, 35% to 60% seen once. The source material was blood. Receptors were obtained from a man older than 75 in good health.

CDR3: CASSLAAGDYEQYF. The CDR3 nucleotides are TGCGCCAGCAGCTTGGCGGCGGGAGACTACGAGCAGTACTTC. The chain couples TRBV5-1 to TRBJ2-7; 7 bases are a match to TRBD2. V gave up 0 bases and J gave up 3 bases; unmatched junction bases: 3. Germline CDR1 is SGHRS and CDR2 is YFSETQ. This CDR3 spans 14 amino acids.

This clonotype was seen only a few times. The V and J genes are TRBV24-1 and TRBJ2-7; 7 bases map to TRBD1. The CDR3 length is 15 residues. With 6 bases clipped from V and 0 bases from J, the junction kept 7 bases outside the gene matches. The germline CDR1 and CDR2 sequences are KGHDR and SFDVKD. CDR3 sequence: CATSPRTGNSYEQYF. The CDR3 region has the DNA TGTGCCACCAGTCCTCGGACAGGCAACTCCTACGAGCAGTACTTC.

The gene calls are TRBV6-1 and TRBJ2-7; D possibly corresponds to TRBD1 (6 bases). Trimming removed 10 bases from V and 3 bases from J, with 22 bases in between. In germline, CDR1 is MNHNS, CDR2 SASEGT. This CDR3 has 15 amino acids. This CDR3 reads CANRESYLGHYEQYF. CDR3 nucleotides: TGTGCCAACAGGGAGAGTTACTTAGGACACTACGAGCAGTACTTC.

A note on this clonotype: This may be a read error, as it is one base from a much larger clone. The chain joins TRBV7-2 to TRBJ2-3; 12 positions agree with TRBD2. V trimming: 1 base; J trimming: 4 bases; junction bases outside the gene matches: 6. The CDR3 spans 17 residues. The germline V gene encodes CDR1 SGHTA and CDR2 FQGNSA. CDR3 sequence: CASSLGLAGGQSDTQYF. The CDR3 DNA reads as TGTGCCAGCAGCTTAGGGCTAGCGGGAGGGCAGTCAGATACGCAGTATTTT.

V and J are TRBV30 and TRBJ2-1, with 8 bases aligning to TRBD2. Germline trimming cut 0 bases from V and 6 bases from J; bases unmatched to any gene: 10. The CDR3 has 16 residues. Germline loops: CDR1 GTSNPN, CDR2 SVGIG (reference sequence). The CDR3 protein is CAWSVLADPKANEQFF. CDR3 nucleotides: TGTGCCTGGAGTGTACTAGCGGACCCAAAGGCCAATGAGCAGTTCTTC.

This clonotype was observed a handful of times. The CDR3 nucleotides read TGCAGTGCTAGTGGCGGGACCTCCCACACAGATACGCAGTATTTT. It is translated as CSASGGTSHTDTQYF. The gene calls are TRBV20-1 and TRBJ2-3; possibly TRBD2 for D (6 bases). In germline, CDR1 is DFQATT, CDR2 SNEGSKA (reference sequence). CDR3 length: 15 residues. The V gene lost 3 bases and the J gene lost 2 bases, with 15 bases spanning the gap.

This clonotype was recorded at least ten times. This chain connects TRBV29-1 to TRBJ1-2; the match to TRBD1 covers 10 bases. V was pared by 6 bases and J by 6 bases, with 13 bases of the junction left unmatched. CDR1 and CDR2 from the germline V gene are SQVTM and ANQGSEA. This CDR3 region has 15 residues. In DNA, the CDR3 is TGCAGCGTAGCCGCTCCGGGACAGGGGATCAATGGCTACACCTTC. This translates into CSVAAPGQGINGYTF.